This T cell receptor beta chain originates from a study of blood T cell repertoires in COVID-19. Across the study: The samples span acute and convalescent COVID-19 from the United States, Italy and Spain. T cells, B-cell-depleted T cells, or PBMCs supplied cDNA or gDNA.

The CDR3 totals 16 residues. Germline V gives CDR1 SGHDT, CDR2 YYEEEE. Trimming took off 4 bases at V and 6 bases at J, with 17 bases between the two ends. Per the study methods: Cell counts per sample came from amplifying reference gene primers. TCRdb keeps only in-frame clones here, not all; method: immunoSEQ multiplex PCR. Clonal size and the V and J genes are those of that table, whereas D and trimming came from the DNA. The sample carries 130,000 to 150,000 clones, around nine tenths recorded once. The rearrangement uses TRBV5-6 and TRBJ1-6; a possible D gene is TRBD1 (5 bases). Specimen: peripheral blood. The TCR sequence derives from a human donor in a cohort sampled during active COVID-19. CDR3 residues: CASSTRERYLNSPLHF. CDR3 DNA sequence: TGTGCCAGCAGCACCAGGGAAAGATACCTTAATTCACCCCTCCACTTT.